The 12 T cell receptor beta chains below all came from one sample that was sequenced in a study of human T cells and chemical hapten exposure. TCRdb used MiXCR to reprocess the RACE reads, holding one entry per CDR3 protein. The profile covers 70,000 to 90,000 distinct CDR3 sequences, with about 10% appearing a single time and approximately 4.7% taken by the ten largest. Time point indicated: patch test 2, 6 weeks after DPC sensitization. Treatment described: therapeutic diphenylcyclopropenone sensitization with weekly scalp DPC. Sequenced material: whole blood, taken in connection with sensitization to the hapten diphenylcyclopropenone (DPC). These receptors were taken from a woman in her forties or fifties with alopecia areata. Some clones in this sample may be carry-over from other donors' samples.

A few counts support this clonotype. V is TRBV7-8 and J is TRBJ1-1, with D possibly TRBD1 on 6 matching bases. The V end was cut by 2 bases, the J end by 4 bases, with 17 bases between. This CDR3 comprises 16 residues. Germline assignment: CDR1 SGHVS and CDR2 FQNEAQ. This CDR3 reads CASSLSTGLLGTEAFF. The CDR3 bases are TGTGCCAGCAGCTTATCGACAGGTCTATTGGGCACTGAAGCTTTCTTT.

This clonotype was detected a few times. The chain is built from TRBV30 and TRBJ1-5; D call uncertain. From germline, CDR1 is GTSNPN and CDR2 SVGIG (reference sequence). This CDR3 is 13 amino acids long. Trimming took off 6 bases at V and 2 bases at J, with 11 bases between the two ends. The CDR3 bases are TGTGCCTGTGGAGGGTCCGGCAATCAGCCCCAGCATTTT. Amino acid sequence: CACGGSGNQPQHF.

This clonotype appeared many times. DNA for the CDR3: TGTGCCAGCAGCTTAGAACACCACTCCTACGAGCAGTACTTC. It encodes CASSLEHHSYEQYF. The chain employs TRBV7-9 and TRBJ2-7; no reliable D call. With 1 base removed from V and 0 bases from J, the gap between germline ends came to 7 bases. Germline V gene sequence: CDR1 SEHNR, CDR2 FQNEAQ (reference sequence). The CDR3 length is 14 residues.

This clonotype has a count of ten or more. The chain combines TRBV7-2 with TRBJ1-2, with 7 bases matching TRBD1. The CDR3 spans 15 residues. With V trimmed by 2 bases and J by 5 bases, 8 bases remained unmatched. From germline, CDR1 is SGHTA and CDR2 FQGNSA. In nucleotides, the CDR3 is TGTGCCAGCAGCTTATCTGGACAGGTACCATATGGCTACACCTTC. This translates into CASSLSGQVPYGYTF.

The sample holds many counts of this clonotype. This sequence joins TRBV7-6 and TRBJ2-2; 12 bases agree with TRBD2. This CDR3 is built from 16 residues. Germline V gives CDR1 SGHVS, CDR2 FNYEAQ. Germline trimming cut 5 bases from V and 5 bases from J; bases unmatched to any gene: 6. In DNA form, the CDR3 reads TGTGCCAGCAGCGCGACTAGCGGGAGTAGAACCGGGGAGCTGTTTTTT. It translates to CASSATSGSRTGELFF.

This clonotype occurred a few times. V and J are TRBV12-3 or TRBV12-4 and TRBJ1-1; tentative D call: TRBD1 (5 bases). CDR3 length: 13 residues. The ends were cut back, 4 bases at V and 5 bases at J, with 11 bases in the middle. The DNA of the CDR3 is TGTGCCAGCAGTTCCAGGGTCGATACTGAAGCTTTCTTT. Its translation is CASSSRVDTEAFF.

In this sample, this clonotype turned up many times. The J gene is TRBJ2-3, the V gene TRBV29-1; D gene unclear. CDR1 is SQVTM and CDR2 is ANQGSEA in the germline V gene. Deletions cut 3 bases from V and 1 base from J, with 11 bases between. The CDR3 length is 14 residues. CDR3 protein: CSVEGIFGTDTQYF. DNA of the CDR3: TGCAGCGTTGAGGGAATTTTCGGCACAGATACGCAGTATTTT.

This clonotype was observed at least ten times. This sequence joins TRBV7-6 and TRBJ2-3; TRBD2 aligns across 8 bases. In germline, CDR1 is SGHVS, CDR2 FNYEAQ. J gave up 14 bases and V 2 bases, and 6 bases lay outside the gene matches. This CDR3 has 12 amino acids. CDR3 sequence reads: CASSLRAGDLYF. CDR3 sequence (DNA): TGTGCCAGCAGCTTAAGAGCGGGAGACTTGTATTTT.

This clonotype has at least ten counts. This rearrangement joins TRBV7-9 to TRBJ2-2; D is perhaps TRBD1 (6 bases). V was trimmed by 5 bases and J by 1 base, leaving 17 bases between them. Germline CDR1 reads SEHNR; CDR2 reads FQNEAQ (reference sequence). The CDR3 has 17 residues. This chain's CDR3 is CASSLRVQGKNTGELFF. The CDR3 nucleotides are TGTGCCAGCAGCCTACGGGTCCAGGGGAAGAACACCGGGGAGCTGTTTTTT.

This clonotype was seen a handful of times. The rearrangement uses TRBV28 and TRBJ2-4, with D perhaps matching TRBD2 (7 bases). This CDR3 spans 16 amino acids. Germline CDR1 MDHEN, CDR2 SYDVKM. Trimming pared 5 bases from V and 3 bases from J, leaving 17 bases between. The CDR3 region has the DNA TGTGCCAGCAGTCTGCTAGGGGGGGTCGGCAAAAACATTCAGTACTTC. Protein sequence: CASSLLGGVGKNIQYF.

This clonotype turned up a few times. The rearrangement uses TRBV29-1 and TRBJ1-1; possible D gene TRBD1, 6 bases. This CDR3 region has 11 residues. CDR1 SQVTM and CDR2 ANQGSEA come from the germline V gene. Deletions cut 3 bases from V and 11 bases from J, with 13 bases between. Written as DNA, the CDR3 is TGCAGCGTTGAGATCGGGGGGGCCGCTTTCTTT. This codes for CSVEIGGAAFF. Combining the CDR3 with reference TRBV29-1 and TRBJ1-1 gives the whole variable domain SAVISQKPSRDICQRGTSLTIQCQVDSQVTMMFWYRQQPGQSLTLIATANQGSEATYESGFVIDKFPISRPNLTFSTLTVSNMSPEDSSIYLCSVEIGGAAFFGQGTRLTVV.

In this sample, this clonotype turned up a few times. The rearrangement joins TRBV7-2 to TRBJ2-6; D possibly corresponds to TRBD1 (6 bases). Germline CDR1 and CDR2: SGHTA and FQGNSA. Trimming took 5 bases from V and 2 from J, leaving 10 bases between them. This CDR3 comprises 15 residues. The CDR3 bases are TGTGCCAGCAGCAACTCAGGGGCTGGGGCCAACGTCCTGACTTTC. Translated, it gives CASSNSGAGANVLTF.